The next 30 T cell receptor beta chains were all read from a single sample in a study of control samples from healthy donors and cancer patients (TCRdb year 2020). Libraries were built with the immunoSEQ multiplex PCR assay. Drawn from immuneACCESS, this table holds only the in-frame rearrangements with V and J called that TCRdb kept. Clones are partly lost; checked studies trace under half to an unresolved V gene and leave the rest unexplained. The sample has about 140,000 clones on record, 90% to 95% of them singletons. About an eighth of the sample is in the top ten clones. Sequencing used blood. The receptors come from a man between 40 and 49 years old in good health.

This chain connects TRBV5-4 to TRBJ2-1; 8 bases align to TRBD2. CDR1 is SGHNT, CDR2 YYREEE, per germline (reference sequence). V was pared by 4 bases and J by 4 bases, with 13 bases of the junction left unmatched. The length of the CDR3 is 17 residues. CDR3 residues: CASSTELAGLEYNEQFF. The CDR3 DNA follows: TGTGCCAGCAGCACAGAATTAGCGGGACTCGAGTACAATGAGCAGTTCTTC.

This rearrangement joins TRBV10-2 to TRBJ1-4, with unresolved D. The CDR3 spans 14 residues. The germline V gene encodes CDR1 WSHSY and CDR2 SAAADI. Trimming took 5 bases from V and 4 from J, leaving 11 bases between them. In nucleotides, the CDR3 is TGCGCCAGCAGTCCCGGGAGCGGTAATGAAAAACTGTTTTTT. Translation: CASSPGSGNEKLFF.

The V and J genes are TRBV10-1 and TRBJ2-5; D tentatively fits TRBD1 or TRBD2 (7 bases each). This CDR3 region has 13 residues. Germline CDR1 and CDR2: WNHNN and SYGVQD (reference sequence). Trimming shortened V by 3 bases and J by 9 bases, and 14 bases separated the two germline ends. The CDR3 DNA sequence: TGCGCCAGCAGTGAAAGCCCAGGGGGGGCCCAGTACTTC. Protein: CASSESPGGAQYF.

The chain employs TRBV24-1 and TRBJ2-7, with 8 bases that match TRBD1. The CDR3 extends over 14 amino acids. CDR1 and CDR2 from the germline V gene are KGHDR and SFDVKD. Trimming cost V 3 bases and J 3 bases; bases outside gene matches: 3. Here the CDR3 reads CATSDPGQGYEQYF. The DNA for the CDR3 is TGTGCCACCAGTGATCCCGGACAGGGCTACGAGCAGTACTTC.

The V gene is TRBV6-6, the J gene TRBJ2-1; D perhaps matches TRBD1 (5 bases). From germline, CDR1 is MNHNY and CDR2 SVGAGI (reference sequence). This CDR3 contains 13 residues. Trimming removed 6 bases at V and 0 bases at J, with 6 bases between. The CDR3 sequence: CASSQGSYNEQFF. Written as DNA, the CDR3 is TGTGCCAGCAGCCAGGGCTCCTACAATGAGCAGTTCTTC.

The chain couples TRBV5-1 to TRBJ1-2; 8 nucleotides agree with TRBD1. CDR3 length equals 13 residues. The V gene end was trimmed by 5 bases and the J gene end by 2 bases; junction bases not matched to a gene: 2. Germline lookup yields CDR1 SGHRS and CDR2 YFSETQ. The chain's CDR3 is CASRWDRNYGYTF. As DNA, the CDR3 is TGCGCCAGCAGATGGGACAGGAACTATGGCTACACCTTC.

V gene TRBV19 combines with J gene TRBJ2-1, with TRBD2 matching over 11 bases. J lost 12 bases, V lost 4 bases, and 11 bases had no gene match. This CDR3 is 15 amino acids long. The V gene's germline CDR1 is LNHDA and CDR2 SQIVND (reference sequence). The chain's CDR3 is CASSRGLAEEGGQFF. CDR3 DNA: TGTGCCAGTAGTAGGGGACTAGCGGAGGAGGGGGGGCAGTTCTTC.

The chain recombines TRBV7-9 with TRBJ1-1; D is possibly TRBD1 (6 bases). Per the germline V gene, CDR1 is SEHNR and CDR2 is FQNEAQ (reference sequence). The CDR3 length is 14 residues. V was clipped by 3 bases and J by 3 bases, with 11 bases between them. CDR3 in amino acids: CASSLTGLHTEAFF. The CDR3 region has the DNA TGTGCCAGCAGCTTGACAGGACTCCACACTGAAGCTTTCTTT.

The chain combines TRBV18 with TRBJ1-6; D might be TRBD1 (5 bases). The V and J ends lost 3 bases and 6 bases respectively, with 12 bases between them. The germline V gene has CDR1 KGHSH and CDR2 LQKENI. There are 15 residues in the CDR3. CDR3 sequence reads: CASSPQDMLNSPLHF. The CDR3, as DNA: TGTGCCAGCTCACCCCAGGACATGCTTAATTCACCCCTCCACTTT.

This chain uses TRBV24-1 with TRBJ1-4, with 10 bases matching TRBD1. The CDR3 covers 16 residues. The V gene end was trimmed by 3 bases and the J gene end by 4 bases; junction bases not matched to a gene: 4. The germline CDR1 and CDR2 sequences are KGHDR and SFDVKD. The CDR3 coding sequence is TGTGCCACCAGTGATCCGGGACAGGGGAATAATGAAAAACTGTTTTTT. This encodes CATSDPGQGNNEKLFF.

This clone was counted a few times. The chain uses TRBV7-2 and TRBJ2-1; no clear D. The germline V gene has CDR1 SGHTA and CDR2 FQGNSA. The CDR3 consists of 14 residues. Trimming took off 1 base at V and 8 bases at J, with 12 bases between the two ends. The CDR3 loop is CASSLDPAVDEQFF. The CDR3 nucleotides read TGTGCCAGCAGCTTAGACCCTGCGGTCGATGAGCAGTTCTTC.

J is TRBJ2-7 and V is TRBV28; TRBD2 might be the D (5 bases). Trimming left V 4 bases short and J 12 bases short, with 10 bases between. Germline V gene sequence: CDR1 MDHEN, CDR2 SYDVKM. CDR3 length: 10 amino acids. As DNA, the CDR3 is TGTGCCAGCAGTTCTACCCGGGGGTACTTC. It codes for CASSSTRGYF.

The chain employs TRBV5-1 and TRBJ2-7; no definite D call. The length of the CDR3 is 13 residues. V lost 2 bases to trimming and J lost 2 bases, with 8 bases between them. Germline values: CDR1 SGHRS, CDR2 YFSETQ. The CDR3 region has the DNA TGCGCCAGCAGCTTTGCAGGAACCTACGAGCAGTACTTC. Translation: CASSFAGTYEQYF. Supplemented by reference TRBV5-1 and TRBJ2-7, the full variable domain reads KAGVTQTPRYLIKTRGQQVTLSCSPISGHRSVSWYQQTPGQGLQFLFEYFSETQRNKGNFPGRFSGRQFSNSRSEMNVSTLELGDSALYLCASSFAGTYEQYFGPGTRLTVT.

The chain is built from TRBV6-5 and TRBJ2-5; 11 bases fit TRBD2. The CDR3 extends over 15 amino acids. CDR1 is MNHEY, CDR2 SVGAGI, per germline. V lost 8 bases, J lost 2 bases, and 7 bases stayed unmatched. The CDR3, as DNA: TGTGCCAGCCTAACTAGCGGGGGCTCACAAGAGACCCAGTACTTC. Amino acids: CASLTSGGSQETQYF.

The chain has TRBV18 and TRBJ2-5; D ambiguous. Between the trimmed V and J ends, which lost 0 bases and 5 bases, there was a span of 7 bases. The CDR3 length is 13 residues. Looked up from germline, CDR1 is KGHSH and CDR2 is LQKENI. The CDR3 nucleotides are TGTGCCAGCTCACCACCGGGTGGGGAGACCCAGTACTTC. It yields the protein CASSPPGGETQYF.

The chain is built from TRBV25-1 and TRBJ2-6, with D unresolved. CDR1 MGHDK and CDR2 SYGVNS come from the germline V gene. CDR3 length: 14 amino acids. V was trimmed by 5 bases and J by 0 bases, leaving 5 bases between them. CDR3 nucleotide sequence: TGTGCCAGCAGTCGCGGCTCTGGGGCCAACGTCCTGACTTTC. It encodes CASSRGSGANVLTF.

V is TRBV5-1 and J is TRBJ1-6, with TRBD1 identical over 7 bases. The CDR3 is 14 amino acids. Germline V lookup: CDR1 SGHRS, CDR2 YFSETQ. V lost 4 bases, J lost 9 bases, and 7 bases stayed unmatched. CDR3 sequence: CASSLRGSSSPLHF. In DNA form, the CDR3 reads TGCGCCAGCAGCCTCAGGGGGTCGAGTTCACCCCTCCACTTT.

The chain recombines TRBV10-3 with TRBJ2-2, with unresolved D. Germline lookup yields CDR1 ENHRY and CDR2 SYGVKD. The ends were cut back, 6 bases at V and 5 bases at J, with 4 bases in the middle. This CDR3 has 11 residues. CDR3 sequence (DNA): TGTGCCATCAGACAGACCGGGGAGCTGTTTTTT. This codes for CAIRQTGELFF.

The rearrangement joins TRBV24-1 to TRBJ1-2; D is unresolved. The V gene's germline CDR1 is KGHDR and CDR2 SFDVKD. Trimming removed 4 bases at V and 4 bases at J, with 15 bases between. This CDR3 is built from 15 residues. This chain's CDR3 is CATSDQSAGGYGYTF. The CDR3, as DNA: TGTGCCACCAGTGACCAGTCGGCAGGAGGCTATGGCTACACCTTC.

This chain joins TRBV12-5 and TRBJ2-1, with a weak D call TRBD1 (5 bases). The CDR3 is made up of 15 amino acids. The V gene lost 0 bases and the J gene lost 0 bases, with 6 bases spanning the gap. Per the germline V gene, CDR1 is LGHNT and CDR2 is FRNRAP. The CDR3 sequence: CASGLVQASYNEQFF. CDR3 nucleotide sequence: TGTGCTAGTGGTTTGGTACAGGCCTCCTACAATGAGCAGTTCTTC.

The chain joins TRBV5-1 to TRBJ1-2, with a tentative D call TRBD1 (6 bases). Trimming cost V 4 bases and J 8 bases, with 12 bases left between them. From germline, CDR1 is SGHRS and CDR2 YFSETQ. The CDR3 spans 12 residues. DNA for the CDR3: TGCGCCAGCAGCCCCCTAGGGGGAGGCTACACCTTC. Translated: CASSPLGGGYTF.

This chain's CDR3 is CASSFGEDTEAFF. The CDR3 region has the DNA TGTGCCAGCAGTTTCGGGGAGGACACTGAAGCTTTCTTT. The chain combines TRBV12-3 or TRBV12-4 with TRBJ1-1; unclear D gene. CDR3 size: 13 residues. The V gene lost 3 bases and the J gene lost 3 bases, with 8 bases spanning the gap.

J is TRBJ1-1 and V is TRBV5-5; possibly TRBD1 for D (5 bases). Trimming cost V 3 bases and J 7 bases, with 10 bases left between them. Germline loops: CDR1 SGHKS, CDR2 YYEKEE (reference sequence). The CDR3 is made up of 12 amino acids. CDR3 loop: CASSSFGGEAFF. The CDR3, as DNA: TGTGCCAGCAGCTCCTTTGGGGGTGAAGCTTTCTTT.

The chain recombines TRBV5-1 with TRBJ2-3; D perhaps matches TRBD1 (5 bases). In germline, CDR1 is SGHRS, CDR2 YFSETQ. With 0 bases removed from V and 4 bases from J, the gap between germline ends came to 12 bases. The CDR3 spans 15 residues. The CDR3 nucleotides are TGCGCCAGCAGCTTGGTAGGGGCAGGGTCAGATACGCAGTATTTT. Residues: CASSLVGAGSDTQYF.

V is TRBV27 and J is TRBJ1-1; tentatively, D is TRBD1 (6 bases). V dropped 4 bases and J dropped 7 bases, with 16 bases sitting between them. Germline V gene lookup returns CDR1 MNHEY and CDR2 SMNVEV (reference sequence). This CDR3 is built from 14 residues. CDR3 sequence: CASSSAGGAGEAFF. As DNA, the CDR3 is TGTGCCAGCAGTTCCGCTGGGGGGGCCGGTGAAGCTTTCTTT.

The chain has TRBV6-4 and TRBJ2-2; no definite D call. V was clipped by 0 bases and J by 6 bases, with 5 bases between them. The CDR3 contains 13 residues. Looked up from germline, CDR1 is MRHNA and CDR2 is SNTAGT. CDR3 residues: CASSDSGSGELFF. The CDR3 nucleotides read TGTGCCAGCAGTGACTCGGGGTCCGGGGAGCTGTTTTTT.

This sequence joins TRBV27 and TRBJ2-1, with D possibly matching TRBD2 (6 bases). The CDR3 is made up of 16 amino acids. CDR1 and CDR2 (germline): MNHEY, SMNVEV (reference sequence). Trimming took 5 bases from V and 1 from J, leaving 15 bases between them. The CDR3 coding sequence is TGTGCCAGCAGTCCCCCTCCCGCGGGATCCTACAATGAGCAGTTCTTC. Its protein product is CASSPPPAGSYNEQFF.

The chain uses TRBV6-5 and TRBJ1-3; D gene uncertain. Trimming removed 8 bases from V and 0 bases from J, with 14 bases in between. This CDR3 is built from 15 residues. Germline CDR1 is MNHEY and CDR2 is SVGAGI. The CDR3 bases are TGTGCCAGCGGGATCAGCATTGACTCTGGAAACACCATATATTTT. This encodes CASGISIDSGNTIYF.

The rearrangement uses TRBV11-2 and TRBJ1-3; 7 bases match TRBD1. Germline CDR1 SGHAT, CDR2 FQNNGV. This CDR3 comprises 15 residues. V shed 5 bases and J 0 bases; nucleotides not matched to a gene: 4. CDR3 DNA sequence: TGTGCCAGCAGCCAGGGACAGAGCTCTGGAAACACCATATATTTT. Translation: CASSQGQSSGNTIYF.

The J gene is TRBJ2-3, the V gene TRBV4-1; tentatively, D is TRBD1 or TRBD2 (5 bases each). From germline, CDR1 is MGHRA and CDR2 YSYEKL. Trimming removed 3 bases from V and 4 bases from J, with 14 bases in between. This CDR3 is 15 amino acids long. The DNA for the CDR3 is TGCGCCAGCAGCCAGGTGGGGCTAGCATCAGATACGCAGTATTTT. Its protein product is CASSQVGLASDTQYF.